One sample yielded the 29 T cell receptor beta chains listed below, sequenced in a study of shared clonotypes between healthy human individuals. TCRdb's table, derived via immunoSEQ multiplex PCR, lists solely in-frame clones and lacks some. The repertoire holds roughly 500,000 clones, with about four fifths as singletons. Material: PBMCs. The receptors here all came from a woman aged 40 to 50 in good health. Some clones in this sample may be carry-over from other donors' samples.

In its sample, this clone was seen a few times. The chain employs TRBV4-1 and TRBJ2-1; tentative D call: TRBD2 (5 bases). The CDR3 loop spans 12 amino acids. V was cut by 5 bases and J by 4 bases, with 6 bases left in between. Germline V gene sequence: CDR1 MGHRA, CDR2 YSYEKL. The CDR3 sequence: CASSEGYNEQFF. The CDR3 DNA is TGCGCCAGCAGCGAGGGTTACAATGAGCAGTTCTTC.

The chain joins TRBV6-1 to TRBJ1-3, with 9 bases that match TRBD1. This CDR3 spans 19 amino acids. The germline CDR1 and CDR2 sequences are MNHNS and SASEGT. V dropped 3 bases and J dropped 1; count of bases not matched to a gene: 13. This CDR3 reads CASSEDPGTGRFSGNTIYF. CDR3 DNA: TGTGCCAGCAGTGAGGACCCCGGGACAGGGAGGTTTTCTGGAAACACCATATATTTT.

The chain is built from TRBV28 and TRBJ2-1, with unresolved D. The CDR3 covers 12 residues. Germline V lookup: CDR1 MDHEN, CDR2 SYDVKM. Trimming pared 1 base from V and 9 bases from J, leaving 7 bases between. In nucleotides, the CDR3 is TGTGCCAGCAGTTTATCTATGGGTGAGCAGTTCTTC. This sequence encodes CASSLSMGEQFF.

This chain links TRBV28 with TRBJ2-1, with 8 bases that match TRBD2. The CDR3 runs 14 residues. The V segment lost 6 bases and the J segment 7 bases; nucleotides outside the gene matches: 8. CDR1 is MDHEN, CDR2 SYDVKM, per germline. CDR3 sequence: CASRILAGLNEQFF. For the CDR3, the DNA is TGTGCCAGCAGGATCTTAGCGGGACTGAATGAGCAGTTCTTC.

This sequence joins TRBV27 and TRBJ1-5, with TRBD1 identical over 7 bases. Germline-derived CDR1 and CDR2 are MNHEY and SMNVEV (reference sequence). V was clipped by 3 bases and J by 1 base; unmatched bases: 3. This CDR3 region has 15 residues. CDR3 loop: CASSLSGGSNQPQHF. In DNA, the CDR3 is TGTGCCAGCAGTTTGTCAGGGGGGAGCAATCAGCCCCAGCATTTT.

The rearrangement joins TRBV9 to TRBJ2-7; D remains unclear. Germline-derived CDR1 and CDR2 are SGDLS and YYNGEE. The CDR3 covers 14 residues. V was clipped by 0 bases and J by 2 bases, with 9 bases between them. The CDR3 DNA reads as TGTGCCAGCAGCGTAGCTCCGGGTACCTACGAGCAGTACTTC. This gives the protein CASSVAPGTYEQYF.

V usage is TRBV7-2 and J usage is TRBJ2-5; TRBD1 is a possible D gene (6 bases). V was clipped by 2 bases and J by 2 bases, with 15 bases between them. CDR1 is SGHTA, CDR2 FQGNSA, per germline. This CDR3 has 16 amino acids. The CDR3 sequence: CASSLLQGPGQETQYF. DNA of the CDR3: TGTGCCAGCAGCTTACTGCAGGGGCCGGGGCAAGAGACCCAGTACTTC. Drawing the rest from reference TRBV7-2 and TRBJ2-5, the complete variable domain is GAGVSQSPSNKVTEKGKDVELRCDPISGHTALYWYRQSLGQGLEFLIYFQGNSAPDKSGLPSDRFSAERTGGSVSTLTIQRTQQEDSAVYLCASSLLQGPGQETQYFGPGTRLLVL.

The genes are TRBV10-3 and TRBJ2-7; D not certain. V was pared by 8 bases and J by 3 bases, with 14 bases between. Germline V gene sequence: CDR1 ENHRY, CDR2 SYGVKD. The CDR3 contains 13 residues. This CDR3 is CAIADGADYEQYF. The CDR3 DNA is TGTGCCATCGCAGACGGAGCAGACTACGAGCAGTACTTC.

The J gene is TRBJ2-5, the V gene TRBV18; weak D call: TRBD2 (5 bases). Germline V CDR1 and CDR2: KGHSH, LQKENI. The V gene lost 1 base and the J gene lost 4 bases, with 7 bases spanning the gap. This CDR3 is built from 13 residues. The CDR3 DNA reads TGTGCCAGCTCACCACTACGGGGAGAGACCCAGTACTTC. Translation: CASSPLRGETQYF.

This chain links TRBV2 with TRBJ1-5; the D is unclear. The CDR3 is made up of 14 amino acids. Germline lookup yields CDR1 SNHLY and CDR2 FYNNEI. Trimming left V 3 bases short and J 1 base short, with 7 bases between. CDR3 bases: TGTGCCAGCAGTGACCATGGGAGCAATCAGCCCCAGCATTTT. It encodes CASSDHGSNQPQHF.

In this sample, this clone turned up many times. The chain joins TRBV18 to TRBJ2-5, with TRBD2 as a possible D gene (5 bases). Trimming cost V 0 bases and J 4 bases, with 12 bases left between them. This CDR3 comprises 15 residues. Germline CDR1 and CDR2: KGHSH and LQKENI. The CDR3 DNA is TGTGCCAGCTCACCACCGGCCCCAGAGGGAGAGACCCAGTACTTC. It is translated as CASSPPAPEGETQYF.

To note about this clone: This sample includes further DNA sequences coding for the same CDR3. The CDR3 nucleotides read TGTGCCAGCAGCTTAGGGGGGCCCACTGAAGCTTTCTTT. Protein: CASSLGGPTEAFF. The chain uses TRBV7-3 and TRBJ1-1; D may be TRBD1 (6 bases). This CDR3 comprises 13 residues. CDR1 SGHTA and CDR2 FQGTGA come from the germline V gene. Trimming took off 2 bases at V and 4 bases at J, with 8 bases between the two ends.

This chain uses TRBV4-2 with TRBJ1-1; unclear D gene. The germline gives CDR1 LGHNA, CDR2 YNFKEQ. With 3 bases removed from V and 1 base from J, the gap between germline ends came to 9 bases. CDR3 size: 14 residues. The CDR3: CASSHPGTNTEAFF. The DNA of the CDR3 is TGTGCCAGCAGCCACCCCGGAACGAACACTGAAGCTTTCTTT.

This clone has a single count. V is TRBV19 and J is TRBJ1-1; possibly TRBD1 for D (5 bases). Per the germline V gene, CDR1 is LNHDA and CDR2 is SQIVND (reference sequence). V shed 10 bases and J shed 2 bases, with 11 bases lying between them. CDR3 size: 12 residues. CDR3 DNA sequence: TGTGCCACCACGCGGGGCAACACTGAAGCTTTCTTT. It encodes CATTRGNTEAFF.

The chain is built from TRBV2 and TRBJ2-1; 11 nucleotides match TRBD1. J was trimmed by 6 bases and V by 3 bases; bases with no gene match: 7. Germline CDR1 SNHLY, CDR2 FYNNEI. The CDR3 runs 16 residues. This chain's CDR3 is CASSEEGTGGTNEQFF. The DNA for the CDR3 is TGTGCCAGCAGTGAGGAGGGGACAGGGGGTACCAATGAGCAGTTCTTC.

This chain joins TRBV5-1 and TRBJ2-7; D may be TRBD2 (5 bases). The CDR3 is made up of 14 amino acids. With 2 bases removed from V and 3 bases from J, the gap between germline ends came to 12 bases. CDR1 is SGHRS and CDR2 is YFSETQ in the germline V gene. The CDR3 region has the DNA TGCGCCAGCAGCTTTTCTGGACTGAACTACGAGCAGTACTTC. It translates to CASSFSGLNYEQYF.

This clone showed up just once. In DNA form, the CDR3 reads TGTGCCACCAGCAGATCCCAGACAGGGGGTATCGGGACAGATACGCAGTATTTT. Protein: CATSRSQTGGIGTDTQYF. This chain uses TRBV15 with TRBJ2-3, with TRBD1 matching over 9 bases. Germline trimming cut 2 bases from V and 3 bases from J; bases unmatched to any gene: 12. This CDR3 has 18 amino acids. In germline, CDR1 is LNHNV, CDR2 YYDKDF (reference sequence).

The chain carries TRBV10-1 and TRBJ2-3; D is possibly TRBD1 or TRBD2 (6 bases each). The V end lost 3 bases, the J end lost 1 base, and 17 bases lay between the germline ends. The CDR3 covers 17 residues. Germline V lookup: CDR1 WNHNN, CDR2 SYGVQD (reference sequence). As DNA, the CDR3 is TGCGCCAGCAGTGATAATGGGGGGCTAGACCGCACAGATACGCAGTATTTT. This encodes CASSDNGGLDRTDTQYF.

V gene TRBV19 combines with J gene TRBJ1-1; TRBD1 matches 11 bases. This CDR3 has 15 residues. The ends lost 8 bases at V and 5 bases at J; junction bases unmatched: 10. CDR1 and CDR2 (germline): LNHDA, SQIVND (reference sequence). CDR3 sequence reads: CASLQPGQGETEAFF. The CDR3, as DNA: TGTGCCAGTCTACAACCGGGACAGGGGGAAACTGAAGCTTTCTTT.

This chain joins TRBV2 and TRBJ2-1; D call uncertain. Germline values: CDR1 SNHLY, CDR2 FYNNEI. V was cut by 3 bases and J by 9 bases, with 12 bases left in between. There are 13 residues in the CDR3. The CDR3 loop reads CASSDSGGSEQFF. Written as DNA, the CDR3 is TGTGCCAGCAGTGACTCTGGCGGCAGTGAGCAGTTCTTC.

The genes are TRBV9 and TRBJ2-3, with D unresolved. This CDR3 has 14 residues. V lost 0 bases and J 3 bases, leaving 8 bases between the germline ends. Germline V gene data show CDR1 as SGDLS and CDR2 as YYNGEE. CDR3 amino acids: CASSVALGTDTQYF. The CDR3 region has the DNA TGTGCCAGCAGCGTAGCTCTGGGTACAGATACGCAGTATTTT.

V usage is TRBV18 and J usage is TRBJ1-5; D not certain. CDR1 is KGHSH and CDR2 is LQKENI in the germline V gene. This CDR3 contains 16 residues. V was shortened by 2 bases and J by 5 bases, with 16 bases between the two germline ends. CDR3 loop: CASSPSTQEKYQPQHF. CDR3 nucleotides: TGTGCCAGCTCACCATCCACACAAGAAAAGTATCAGCCCCAGCATTTT. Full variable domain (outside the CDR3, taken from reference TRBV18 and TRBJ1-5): NAGVMQNPRHLVRRRGQEARLRCSPMKGHSHVYWYRQLPEEGLKFMVYLQKENIIDESGMPKERFSAEFPKEGPSILRIQQVVRGDSAAYFCASSPSTQEKYQPQHFGDGTRLSIL.

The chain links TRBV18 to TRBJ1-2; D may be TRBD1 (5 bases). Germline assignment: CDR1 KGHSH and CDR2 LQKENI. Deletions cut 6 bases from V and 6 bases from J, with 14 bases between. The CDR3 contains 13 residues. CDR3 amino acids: CASSRDRPDGYTF. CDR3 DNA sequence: TGTGCCAGCTCCCGCGACAGACCCGATGGCTACACCTTC. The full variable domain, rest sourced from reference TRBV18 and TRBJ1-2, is NAGVMQNPRHLVRRRGQEARLRCSPMKGHSHVYWYRQLPEEGLKFMVYLQKENIIDESGMPKERFSAEFPKEGPSILRIQQVVRGDSAAYFCASSRDRPDGYTFGSGTRLTVV.

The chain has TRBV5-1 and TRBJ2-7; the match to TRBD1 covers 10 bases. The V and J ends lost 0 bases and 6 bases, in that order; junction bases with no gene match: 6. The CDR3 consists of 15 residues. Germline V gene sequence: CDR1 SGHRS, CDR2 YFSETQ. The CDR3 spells CASSLEGTGVAEQYF. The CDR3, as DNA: TGCGCCAGCAGCTTGGAAGGGACAGGGGTAGCCGAGCAGTACTTC.

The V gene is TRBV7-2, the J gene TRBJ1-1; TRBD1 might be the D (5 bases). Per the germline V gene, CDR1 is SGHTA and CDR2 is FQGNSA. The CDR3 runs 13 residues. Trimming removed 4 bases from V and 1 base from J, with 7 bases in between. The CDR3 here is CASSWQGNTEAFF. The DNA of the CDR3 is TGTGCCAGCAGCTGGCAGGGGAACACTGAAGCTTTCTTT. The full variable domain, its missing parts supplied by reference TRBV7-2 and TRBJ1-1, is GAGVSQSPSNKVTEKGKDVELRCDPISGHTALYWYRQSLGQGLEFLIYFQGNSAPDKSGLPSDRFSAERTGGSVSTLTIQRTQQEDSAVYLCASSWQGNTEAFFGQGTRLTVV.

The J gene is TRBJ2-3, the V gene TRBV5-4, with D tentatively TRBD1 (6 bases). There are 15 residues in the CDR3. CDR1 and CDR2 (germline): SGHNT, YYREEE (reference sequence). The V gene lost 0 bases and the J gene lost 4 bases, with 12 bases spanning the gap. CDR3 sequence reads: CASSLDPGHSDTQYF. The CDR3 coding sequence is TGTGCCAGCAGCTTGGATCCGGGACACTCAGATACGCAGTATTTT. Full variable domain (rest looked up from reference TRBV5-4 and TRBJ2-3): ETGVTQSPTHLIKTRGQQVTLRCSSQSGHNTVSWYQQALGQGPQFIFQYYREEENGRGNFPPRFSGLQFPNYSSELNVNALELDDSALYLCASSLDPGHSDTQYFGPGTRLTVL.

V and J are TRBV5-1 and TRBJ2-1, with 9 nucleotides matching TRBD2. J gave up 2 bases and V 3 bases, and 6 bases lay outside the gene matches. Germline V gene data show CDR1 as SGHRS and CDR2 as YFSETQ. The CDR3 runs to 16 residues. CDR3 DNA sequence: TGCGCCAGCAGCTCAGCTTTAGCGGGAGCCTACAATGAGCAGTTCTTC. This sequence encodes CASSSALAGAYNEQFF. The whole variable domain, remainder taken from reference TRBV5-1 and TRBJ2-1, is KAGVTQTPRYLIKTRGQQVTLSCSPISGHRSVSWYQQTPGQGLQFLFEYFSETQRNKGNFPGRFSGRQFSNSRSEMNVSTLELGDSALYLCASSSALAGAYNEQFFGPGTRLTVL.

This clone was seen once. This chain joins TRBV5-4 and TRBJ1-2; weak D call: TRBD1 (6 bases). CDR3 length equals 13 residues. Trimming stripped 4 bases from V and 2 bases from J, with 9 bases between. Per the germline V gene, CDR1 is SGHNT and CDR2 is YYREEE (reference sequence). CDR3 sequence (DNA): TGTGCCAGCAGCCAACAGGGAAACTATGGCTACACCTTC. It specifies CASSQQGNYGYTF. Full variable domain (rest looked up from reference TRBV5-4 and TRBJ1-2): ETGVTQSPTHLIKTRGQQVTLRCSSQSGHNTVSWYQQALGQGPQFIFQYYREEENGRGNFPPRFSGLQFPNYSSELNVNALELDDSALYLCASSQQGNYGYTFGSGTRLTVV.

DNA of the CDR3: TGCGCCAGCAGCGCAACTAGCGTACCCTACGAGCAGTACTTC. It codes for CASSATSVPYEQYF. V and J are TRBV5-1 and TRBJ2-7; 7 nucleotides match TRBD2. The CDR3 is 14 amino acids. Germline CDR1 and CDR2: SGHRS and YFSETQ. Unmatched junction bases numbered 6, after V lost 4 bases and J lost 2 bases.